Listed below are T cell receptor beta chains from one sample, sequenced in a study of technical replicates of blood from several donors. Clones were sequenced by immunoSEQ multiplex PCR, and TCRdb holds only the in-frame ones, with some missing. The profile covers about 80,000 clones, with 85% to 95% appearing a single time and 0.35% to 0.4% taken by the ten largest. Material for sequencing was T cells isolated from PBMCs. The receptor source for this set is a human donor in good health. Each CDR3 is given with its conserved first and last residue. Fields, in order: clone size, J gene, D gene, V gene, CDR3 protein, CDR3 DNA. The D gene is left open where the match is weak. Size values are once, few and many counts, or a class for expanded clones, and some rows have none.

NA,TRBJ2-7,NA,TRBV7-9,CASSLVGGRSSYEQYF,TGTGCCAGCAGCTTAGTCGGTGGAAGGAGCTCCTACGAGCAGTACTTC
NA,TRBJ1-1,NA,TRBV7-3,CASSSQGTDTEAFF,TGTGCCAGCAGCTCCCAGGGGACGGACACTGAAGCTTTCTTT
NA,TRBJ1-1,NA,TRBV19,CASSMLSDTEAFF,TGTGCCAGTAGTATGCTATCCGACACTGAAGCTTTCTTT
NA,TRBJ2-1,TRBD2,TRBV6-4,CASSALAGFPEQFF,TGTGCCAGCAGTGCCCTAGCGGGATTCCCTGAGCAGTTCTTC
few,TRBJ1-1,NA,TRBV7-9,CASSKVTAEAFF,TGTGCCAGCAGCAAGGTGACAGCTGAAGCTTTCTTT
NA,TRBJ1-3,NA,TRBV18,CASSPHTPGMAADPFNTIYF,TGTGCCAGCTCACCACATACCCCCGGGATGGCAGCGGATCCATTTAACACCATATATTTT
NA,TRBJ2-2,NA,TRBV7-2,CASSLAGLGAGELFF,TGTGCCAGCAGCTTAGCGGGTTTAGGGGCCGGGGAGCTGTTTTTT
NA,TRBJ1-4,TRBD1,TRBV4-3,CASSQLDRDEEKLFF,TGCGCCAGCAGCCAACTAGACAGGGACGAAGAAAAACTGTTTTTT
NA,TRBJ2-7,NA,TRBV7-9,CASSLGERVTYEQYF,TGTGCCAGCAGCTTAGGGGAGCGGGTGACCTACGAGCAGTACTTC
NA,TRBJ2-7,TRBD2,TRBV11-2,CASSLTSGRYEQYF,TGTGCCAGCAGCTTAACTAGCGGGAGGTACGAGCAGTACTTC
NA,TRBJ2-2,TRBD2,TRBV2,CASSLVPGGVVDTGELFF,TGTGCCAGCAGCCTAGTCCCCGGGGGGGTCGTGGACACCGGGGAGCTGTTTTTT